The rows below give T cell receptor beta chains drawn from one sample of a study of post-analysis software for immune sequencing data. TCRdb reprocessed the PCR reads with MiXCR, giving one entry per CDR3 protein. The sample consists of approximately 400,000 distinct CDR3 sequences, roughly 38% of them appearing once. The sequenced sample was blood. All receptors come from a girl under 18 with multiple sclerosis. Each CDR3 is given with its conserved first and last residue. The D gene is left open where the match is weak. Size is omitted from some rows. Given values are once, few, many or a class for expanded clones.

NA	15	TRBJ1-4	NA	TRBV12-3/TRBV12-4	TGTGCCAGCAGTCTCCGAGGAGGAGGTAATGAAAAACTGTTTTTT	CASSLRGGGNEKLFF
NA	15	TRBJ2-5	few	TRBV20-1	TGCAGTGCTAGAACCGGGACTGCACGTCAAGAGACCCAGTACTTC	CSARTGTARQETQYF
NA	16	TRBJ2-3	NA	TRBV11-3	TGTGCCAGCAGCTTAGTGGGCAGACTACACACAGATACGCAGTATTTT	CASSLVGRLHTDTQYF
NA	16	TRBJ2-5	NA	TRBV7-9	TGTGCCAGCAGCGTACCCGGGACGGGGAGACAAGAGACCCAGTACTTC	CASSVPGTGRQETQYF
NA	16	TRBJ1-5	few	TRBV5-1	TGCGCCAGCAGCCTTGGGCCGATGCGGGCAAATCAGCCCCAGCATTTT	CASSLGPMRANQPQHF
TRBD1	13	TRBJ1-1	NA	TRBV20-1	TGCAGTGCTAGAGCTGAACAGGGGGCTATAGCTTTCTTT	CSARAEQGAIAFF
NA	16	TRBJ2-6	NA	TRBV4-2	TGTGCCAGCAGCCAAGATCAGACCTCTGGGGCCAACGTCCTGACTTTC	CASSQDQTSGANVLTF
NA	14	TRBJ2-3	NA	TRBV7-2	TGTGCCAGCAGCCTCTGGGAGCTCACAGATACGCAGTATTTT	CASSLWELTDTQYF
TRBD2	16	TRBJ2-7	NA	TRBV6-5	TGTGCCAGCAGTTACTCGAGTCAGCGGGGCAATGAGGAGCAGTACTTC	CASSYSSQRGNEEQYF
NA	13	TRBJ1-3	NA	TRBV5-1	TGCGCCAGCGGACAACGAGAGGGGGACACCATATATTTT	CASGQREGDTIYF
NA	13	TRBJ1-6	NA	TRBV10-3	TGTGCCATCAGTGAAAATGGGGATTCACCCCTCCACTTT	CAISENGDSPLHF
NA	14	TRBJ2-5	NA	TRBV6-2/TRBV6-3	TGTGCCAGCAGCAATCGGAACCTCCAAGAGACCCAGTACTTC	CASSNRNLQETQYF
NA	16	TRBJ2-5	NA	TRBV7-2	TGTGCCAGCAGCTCCGACAGGAGACAACGACAAGAGACCCAGTACTTC	CASSSDRRQRQETQYF
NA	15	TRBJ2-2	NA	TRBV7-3	TGTACCAGCAGCCCGTCCGACCCTAGCACCGGGGAGCTGTTTTTT	CTSSPSDPSTGELFF
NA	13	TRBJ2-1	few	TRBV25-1	TGTGCCAGCACCGCGAGCTCCTACAATGAGCAGTTCTTC	CASTASSYNEQFF
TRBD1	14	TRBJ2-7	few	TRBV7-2	TGTGCCAGCAGCTCCCCCGGGACAGGGTACGAGCAGTACTTC	CASSSPGTGYEQYF
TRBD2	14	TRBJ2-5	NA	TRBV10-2	TGCGCCAGCAGTCCGGGACTAGACCAAGAGACCCAGTACTTC	CASSPGLDQETQYF
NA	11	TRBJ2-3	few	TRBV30	TGTGCCTGGAGTGTCACAGATACGCAGTATTTT	CAWSVTDTQYF
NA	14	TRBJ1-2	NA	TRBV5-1	TGCGCCAGCAGCTTGGACCTGGGCGGCTATGGCTACACCTTC	CASSLDLGGYGYTF
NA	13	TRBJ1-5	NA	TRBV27	TGTGCCAGCAGTTTTGGTGCGGATCAGCCCCAGCATTTT	CASSFGADQPQHF
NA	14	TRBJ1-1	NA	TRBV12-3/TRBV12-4	TGTGCCAGCAGAACCTCAAGCGGGCGCACTGAAGCTTTCTTT	CASRTSSGRTEAFF
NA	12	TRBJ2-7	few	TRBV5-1	TGCGCCAGCAGCTTGGATGCGGTTGAGCAGTACTTC	CASSLDAVEQYF